A selection of T cell receptor beta chains follows, all from one sample in a study of blood T cell repertoires in COVID-19. This table comes from immunoSEQ multiplex PCR, and its TCRdb copy is limited to in-frame clones, with some not included. Among 55,000 to 70,000 clones listed, around 84% were seen once. Sequencing was done on a sample of peripheral blood. Receptors were obtained from an older man with acute or convalescent COVID-19. The CDR3 runs from the conserved cysteine through the conserved F or W.

TRBV6-5 CASSYGRSSWPNTQYF
TRBV2 CASRTGTSGGWTGELFF
TRBV27 CASSLWRERGEQFF
TRBV19 CASSIAQGATDTQYF
TRBV5-1 CASSMGTGMNTEAFF
TRBV28 CASITAGTGVLANEKLFF
TRBV14 CASSQGGSSGANVLTF
TRBV14 CASSPTGTRRLSEQFF
TRBV18 CASSPGTGRYEQYF
TRBV11-2 CASSNTRAGETQYF
TRBV7-9 CASSLGGDNSPLHF
TRBV4-1 CASSQESSGRETQYF
TRBV7-8 CASSRTGNSYEQYF
TRBV25-1 CASSESTVRGFEQYF
TRBV25-1 CASKPPGQGRNEQFF
TRBV6-5 CASSPLVLTADTQYF
TRBV9 CASSVGQVHYEQYF
TRBV15 CATSRGSQGARDGGYTF
TRBV5-1 CASSRGTSGNRDTQYF
TRBV11-2 CASSLSEDRVYEQYF
TRBV24-1 CATSDPGQGFEQYF
TRBV7-9 CASSSPGGLPFNEQFF
TRBV19 CASGGDSTEAFF
TRBV7-9 CASSLDAGGTQYF
TRBV5-1 CASSQGARETQYF
TRBV18 CASSQIGQGGAETQYF
TRBV12-3/TRBV12-4 CASSSSGGYTF
TRBV5-1 CASSLQAGLVNEQFF
TRBV9 CASSISGSPHEQYF
TRBV29-1 CSVPQGNGELFF
TRBV25-1 CASRETGQSTEAFF
TRBV4-1 CASTPTGGLASTDTQYF
TRBV4-2 CASSRLRDQETQYF
TRBV7-2 CASSLGGLYNEQFF
TRBV9 CASSVDLGRTGNTIYF
TRBV6-5 CAGSTGTGGEQYF
TRBV28 CASSLSGGLEKLFF
TRBV19 CASSPFQRGGAGELFF